A single sample gave rise to the 13 T cell receptor beta chains below, sequenced in a study of blood T cell repertoires in COVID-19. Profiled with immunoSEQ multiplex PCR; TCRdb holds only in-frame clones, not every one. This sample has a few hundred thousand clones, with 82% found just once. The sequenced sample was PBMCs or T cells enriched from blood (not recorded which). These receptors were obtained from a woman aged 60-75 years who had recovered from COVID-19.

V gene TRBV6-5 combines with J gene TRBJ2-1; TRBD2 matches 7 bases. This CDR3 contains 15 residues. The V gene end was trimmed by 7 bases and the J gene end by 0 bases; junction bases not matched to a gene: 6. CDR1 and CDR2 from the germline V gene are MNHEY and SVGAGI. The CDR3, as DNA: TGTGCCAGCATCCTTGGGGGGGGCTCCTACAATGAGCAGTTCTTC. It specifies CASILGGGSYNEQFF.

There are a few counts of this clone. The CDR3 coding sequence is TGTGCTAGTGGTTTGGCGATAGCGGGAGTCTCCTACAATGAGCAGTTCTTC. It codes for CASGLAIAGVSYNEQFF. The chain combines TRBV12-5 with TRBJ2-1; 9 nucleotides agree with TRBD2. Per germline, CDR1 LGHNT and CDR2 FRNRAP. The CDR3 has 17 amino acids. Trimming at V came to 1 base and at J to 0 bases, leaving 4 bases not matched to a gene.

V gene TRBV5-1 combines with J gene TRBJ1-2; D might be TRBD1 (5 bases). Germline V lookup: CDR1 SGHRS, CDR2 YFSETQ. CDR3 length: 15 amino acids. Trimming removed 4 bases at V and 3 bases at J, with 16 bases between. DNA for the CDR3: TGCGCCAGCAGCCCGTCGGGGGGAGCGGACTATGGCTACACCTTC. Residues: CASSPSGGADYGYTF.

The chain links TRBV19 to TRBJ1-6, with 7 bases fitting TRBD1. The germline CDR1 and CDR2 sequences are LNHDA and SQIVND (reference sequence). V dropped 5 bases and J dropped 7; count of bases not matched to a gene: 14. The CDR3 length is 17 residues. The CDR3 here is CASSPEGPGQANSPLHF. As DNA, the CDR3 is TGTGCCAGTAGTCCAGAGGGGCCAGGACAGGCGAATTCACCCCTCCACTTT. Complete variable domain (other parts from reference TRBV19 and TRBJ1-6): DGGITQSPKYLFRKEGQNVTLSCEQNLNHDAMYWYRQDPGQGLRLIYYSQIVNDFQKGDIAEGYSVSREKKESFPLTVTSAQKNPTAFYLCASSPEGPGQANSPLHFGNGTRLTVT.

The chain carries TRBV5-4 and TRBJ1-2, with 11 bases lining up with TRBD1. Trimming at V came to 0 bases and at J to 8 bases, leaving 3 bases not matched to a gene. This CDR3 region has 14 residues. Germline-derived CDR1 and CDR2 are SGHNT and YYREEE (reference sequence). The CDR3 DNA reads TGTGCCAGCAGCTTGGATGGGACAGGGGGAGGCTACACCTTC. Protein: CASSLDGTGGGYTF.

This chain connects TRBV19 to TRBJ1-1, with 8 nucleotides matching TRBD1. The CDR3 has 16 residues. V dropped 3 bases and J dropped 0; count of bases not matched to a gene: 6. Germline lookup yields CDR1 LNHDA and CDR2 SQIVND (reference sequence). The CDR3 loop is CASSIPPGQVNTEAFF. DNA of the CDR3: TGTGCCAGTAGTATTCCCCCGGGACAGGTGAACACTGAAGCTTTCTTT.

This chain uses TRBV9 with TRBJ1-2; tentatively, D is TRBD1 (6 bases). The length of the CDR3 is 12 residues. V lost 3 bases and J 7 bases, leaving 10 bases between the germline ends. Germline lookup yields CDR1 SGDLS and CDR2 YYNGEE. The CDR3 region is CASSASGAGYTF. DNA for the CDR3: TGTGCCAGCAGCGCCTCAGGGGCTGGCTACACCTTC.

This clone has only a few counts. V gene TRBV6-5 combines with J gene TRBJ1-2, with 7 bases lining up with TRBD1. Germline-derived CDR1 and CDR2 are MNHEY and SVGAGI. Trimming took 6 bases from V and 6 from J; bases not matched to a gene: 4. CDR3 length: 12 residues. The CDR3 reads CASRQGYDGYTF. CDR3 coding DNA: TGTGCCAGCAGACAGGGGTATGATGGCTACACCTTC.

The V call is TRBV20-1, the J call TRBJ2-7; possible D gene TRBD2, 5 bases. This CDR3 spans 10 amino acids. Trimming stripped 6 bases from V and 11 bases from J, with 14 bases between. Per germline, CDR1 DFQATT and CDR2 SNEGSKA (reference sequence). The CDR3 nucleotides read TGCAGTGCCATTTTAAACGGGGAGTACTTC. This gives the protein CSAILNGEYF.

The chain joins TRBV6-5 to TRBJ1-2, with D perhaps TRBD1 (6 bases). The CDR3 contains 13 residues. CDR1 MNHEY and CDR2 SVGAGI come from the germline V gene. V lost 5 bases and J 7 bases, leaving 14 bases between the germline ends. The DNA for the CDR3 is TGTGCCAGCAGTCACAGGGTTCTAGGTGGCTACACCTTC. Protein sequence: CASSHRVLGGYTF.

Details on this clone: A junction end diverges from the germline sequence, so it may reflect a read error. J is TRBJ1-2 and V is TRBV12-3 or TRBV12-4; D is unclear. The CDR3 totals 11 residues. The CDR3 here is CASSPLHLPLF. The CDR3, as DNA: TGTGCCAGCAGTCCACTACATCTTCCTCTCTTC.

The chain uses TRBV11-3 and TRBJ2-2; TRBD1 matches at 7 bases. The germline V gene has CDR1 SGHNT and CDR2 YENEEA. V dropped 4 bases and J dropped 3; count of bases not matched to a gene: 2. The CDR3 is 14 residues long. The CDR3 protein is CASSSGQHTGELFF. The CDR3 region has the DNA TGTGCCAGCAGCTCGGGACAGCACACCGGGGAGCTGTTTTTT.

The chain links TRBV6-6 to TRBJ1-3, with D unresolved. The V end was cut by 0 bases, the J end by 0 bases, with 9 bases between. Per the germline V gene, CDR1 is MNHNY and CDR2 is SVGAGI (reference sequence). This CDR3 contains 16 residues. CDR3 DNA sequence: TGTGCCAGCAGTTACTCAAAAAAATACTCTGGAAACACCATATATTTT. Translated, it gives CASSYSKKYSGNTIYF.